This TCR beta chain came from a study of blood T cell repertoires in COVID-19. Across the study: Acute-phase and convalescent COVID-19 samples originated in the United States, Italy and Spain. T cells, B-cell-depleted T cells, or PBMCs supplied cDNA or gDNA.

Methods used by the authors: Counts of nucleated cells, estimated from reference gene primer amplification, were obtained. Libraries were prepared by immunoSEQ multiplex PCR; TCRdb keeps only in-frame clonotypes and omits some of them. V, J and clone size are taken as reported in that table, and D and trimming were inferred from the DNA itself. The sample holds about 100,000 clones, approximately 86% seen once. Germline CDR1 SGHTA, CDR2 FQGNSA. The V end lost 4 bases, the J end lost 9 bases, and 13 bases lay between the germline ends. CDR3 length: 13 residues. This chain joins TRBV7-2 and TRBJ2-1; tentatively, D is TRBD1 (5 bases). Sequenced sample: peripheral blood. The clonotype comes from an older man with acute or convalescent COVID-19. The CDR3 sequence is CASSSDWQGEQFF. CDR3 bases: TGTGCCAGCAGCTCCGACTGGCAGGGTGAGCAGTTCTTC.